The present T cell receptor (beta chain) was sequenced within a study of cytomegalovirus exposure and HLA in healthy donors. Healthy bone marrow donors supplied every sample. No record was made of this donor's CMV serostatus. The PCR contained 60 Vbeta and 13 Jbeta primers. The protocol was immunoSEQ multiplex PCR, while the TCRdb copy is restricted to in-frame clones and leaves out a portion. The sample contains fewer than 250,000 clones, 85% to 90% of which appear only once. Turning to this clone: Its cognate antigen is unknown.

Points from the study as a whole: In an earlier analysis, most TCR beta V segments were productive about 90% or about 30% of the time. Among donors in an Asian-associated ancestry cluster, a later analysis reportedly found fewer N-insertions than the roughly 700-donor mean.

Trimming removed 0 bases at V and 7 bases at J, with 9 bases between. CDR3 length equals 13 residues. Germline V gives CDR1 SEHNR, CDR2 FQNEAQ (reference sequence). The receptor comes from a human donor in good health. Sequencing was performed on PBMCs. The rearrangement links TRBV7-9 to TRBJ1-2; perhaps TRBD1 as D (5 bases). The CDR3 reads CASSLAVGAGYTF. CDR3 in DNA: TGTGCCAGCAGCTTAGCGGTAGGGGCTGGCTACACCTTC.